Listed below are T cell receptor beta chains from one sample, sequenced in a study of T cell responses to AZD1222 COVID-19 vaccine. Assay: immunoSEQ multiplex PCR; the TCRdb copy retains only in-frame clones and omits some. The sample has over 150,000 clones, approximately 93% seen once. The source material was peripheral blood, sampled 28 days after the second AZD1222 dose. The receptors were gathered from an adult who received the AZD1222 COVID-19 vaccine. Both conserved end residues are part of each CDR3. The D gene is left open where the match is weak. Expanded clones are given a class, and other clones once, few, many or no size at all.

>TRBJ2-5|.|TRBV27|.
TGTGCCAGCCGACTACAGGGCCGGACGTACTTC
CASRLQGRTYF
>TRBJ2-2|.|TRBV18|.
TGTGCCAGCTCACCACTCCGTACGAACACCGGGGAGCTGTTTTTT
CASSPLRTNTGELFF
>TRBJ2-1|.|TRBV18|.
TGTGCCAGCTCAGGAACTAGTAACCCCTCCTACAATGAGCAGTTCTTC
CASSGTSNPSYNEQFF
>TRBJ2-7|once|TRBV30|.
TGTGCCTGGAGTAGAGTAACTTACGAGCAGTACTTC
CAWSRVTYEQYF
>TRBJ1-2|.|TRBV13|.
TGTGCCAGCAGCTTAAGAGTGGGCCTCGTTGCCAACTATGGCTACACCTTC
CASSLRVGLVANYGYTF
>TRBJ2-1|.|TRBV30|TRBD2
TGTGCCTGGACTATAGGGAGGGCCTACAATGAGCAGTTCTTC
CAWTIGRAYNEQFF
>TRBJ2-1|.|TRBV5-1|.
TGCGCCAGCAGCTTGGTGGTCGGAGTCTCCTACAATGAGCAGTTCTTC
CASSLVVGVSYNEQFF
>TRBJ2-6|.|TRBV5-8|.
TGTGCCAGCAGCTTGCTCTGGGGGACTGGGGCCAACGTCCTGACTTTC
CASSLLWGTGANVLTF
>TRBJ1-5|.|TRBV6-2/TRBV6-3|TRBD1
TGTGCCAGCAGTTGGACGACAGGGAGCAATCAGCCCCAGCATTTT
CASSWTTGSNQPQHF
>TRBJ2-1|.|TRBV9|.
TGTGCCAGCAGCGTAGAGGTGGGAGACAATGAGCAGTTCTTC
CASSVEVGDNEQFF
>TRBJ2-7|.|TRBV5-1|.
TGCGCCAGCAGCTTGGATGGTGGGAACTACGAGCAGTACTTC
CASSLDGGNYEQYF
>TRBJ2-7|once|TRBV18|.
TGTGCCAGCTCACCTTCCGAGATCTCCGTAGACGAGCAGTACTTC
CASSPSEISVDEQYF
>TRBJ2-1|.|TRBV9|TRBD1
TGTGCCAGCAGCCCCCCACAGGGGGGCTACAATGAGCAGTTCTTC
CASSPPQGGYNEQFF
>TRBJ2-7|.|TRBV28|.
TGTGCCAGCAGCCGGACGGCTGAGCAGTACTTC
CASSRTAEQYF
>TRBJ2-3|.|TRBV5-4|.
TGTGCCAGCAGTGCGTACACAGATACGCAGTATTTT
CASSAYTDTQYF
>TRBJ1-4|.|TRBV7-2|.
TGTGCCAGCAGTTTCTCAGGGACGAGTAATGAAAAACTGTTTTTT
CASSFSGTSNEKLFF
>TRBJ1-1|.|TRBV6-5|.
TGTGCCAGCAAAAAACCAGGGTTCACTGAAGCTTTCTTT
CASKKPGFTEAFF
>TRBJ2-6|.|TRBV5-1|TRBD1
TGCGCCAGCAGGCCGATTCGTGCCGCAGGGGGCTCAGGGGCCAACGTCCTGACTTTC
CASRPIRAAGGSGANVLTF
>TRBJ2-7|.|TRBV5-1|.
TGCGCCAGCAGCTTGTGGGGAGGACTAACCTACGAGCAGTACTTC
CASSLWGGLTYEQYF
>TRBJ2-5|.|TRBV4-3|.
TGCGCCAGCAGCCCCGAGGGTTGGGGGACCCAGTACTTC
CASSPEGWGTQYF
>TRBJ1-5|.|TRBV7-8|.
TGTGCCAGCAGCTTAGTAGGGAATCAGCCCCAGCATTTT
CASSLVGNQPQHF
>TRBJ1-3|.|TRBV9|.
TGTGCCAGCAGCGTAGAGGGTAATTTGGCTAACACCATATATTTT
CASSVEGNLANTIYF
>TRBJ2-1|.|TRBV13|.
TGTGCCAGCAGCTTTGGCCGAAGCTCCTACAATGAGCAGTTCTTC
CASSFGRSSYNEQFF
>TRBJ2-2|.|TRBV3-1/TRBV3-2|TRBD2
TGTGCCAGCAGCCAACGGACTAGCGGGAGATGGGCCGGGGAGCTGTTTTTT
CASSQRTSGRWAGELFF
>TRBJ1-2|few|TRBV12-3/TRBV12-4|.
TGTGCCAGCAAACAGGGTCTGTGGGGCTACACCTTC
CASKQGLWGYTF
>TRBJ2-7|.|TRBV5-1|.
TGCGCCAGCAGCTTGGGGGTCAACGAGCAGTACTTC
CASSLGVNEQYF
>TRBJ2-5|.|TRBV7-9|.
TGTGCCAGCAGCTTAGCGGGATGGGAGGTAACGGAGACCCAGTACTTC
CASSLAGWEVTETQYF
>TRBJ2-5|.|TRBV15|.
TGTGCCACCACGGCGGGACAAGAGACCCAGTACTTC
CATTAGQETQYF
>TRBJ1-1|.|TRBV21-1|.
TGTGCCAGCAGCAAAGCTGCGGGACATAGGACTGAAGCTTTCTTT
CASSKAAGHRTEAFF
>TRBJ1-6|.|TRBV19|.
TGTGCCAGTAGTATAGGAAGGACCTATAATTCACCCCTCCACTTT
CASSIGRTYNSPLHF
>TRBJ1-2|.|TRBV3-1/TRBV3-2|.
TGTGCCAGCAGCCAAGAAGGTGCCCCCTGGGGCTACACCTTC
CASSQEGAPWGYTF
>TRBJ2-7|.|TRBV7-2|TRBD1
TGTGCCAGCAGCCCAGAGTTGGGGACAGGGGCCGAGCAGTACTTC
CASSPELGTGAEQYF
>TRBJ2-7|.|TRBV28|.
TGTGCCAGCGGGACCACCTACGAGCAGTACTTC
CASGTTYEQYF
>TRBJ2-7|.|TRBV9|TRBD2
TGTGCCAGCAGCGTCTCCGGGACTAGTTGGGAGCAGTACTTC
CASSVSGTSWEQYF
>TRBJ2-6|.|TRBV5-4|.
TGTGCCAGCAGCGAGTCTCAGGGCTCTGGGGCCAACGTCCTGACTTTC
CASSESQGSGANVLTF
>TRBJ2-7|few|TRBV27|TRBD1
TGTGCCAGCAGTTTAGGATCCGGGACAGGGTACGAGCAGTACTTC
CASSLGSGTGYEQYF
>TRBJ2-5|once|TRBV6-1|.
TGTGCCAGCAGTGAATTACGAGAGACCCAGTACTTC
CASSELRETQYF
>TRBJ2-2|.|TRBV6-2/TRBV6-3|TRBD1
TGTGCCAGCAGTTCCAGGACAGGGTACACCGGGGAGCTGTTTTTT
CASSSRTGYTGELFF
>TRBJ2-2|.|TRBV30|.
TGTGCCTGGATCCAGGGGGGGAACACCGGGGAGCTGTTTTTT
CAWIQGGNTGELFF